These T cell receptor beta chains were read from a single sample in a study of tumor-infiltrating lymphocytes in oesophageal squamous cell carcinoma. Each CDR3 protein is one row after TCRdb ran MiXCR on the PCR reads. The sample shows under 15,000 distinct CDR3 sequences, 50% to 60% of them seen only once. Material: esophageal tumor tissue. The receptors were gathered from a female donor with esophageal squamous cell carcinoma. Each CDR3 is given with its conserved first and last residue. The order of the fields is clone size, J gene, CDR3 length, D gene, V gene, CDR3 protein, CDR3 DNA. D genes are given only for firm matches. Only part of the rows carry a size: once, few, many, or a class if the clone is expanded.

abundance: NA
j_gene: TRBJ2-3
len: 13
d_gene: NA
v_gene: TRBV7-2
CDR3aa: CASSLPQADTQYF
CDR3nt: TGTGCCAGCAGCTTACCGCAAGCGGATACGCAGTATTTT

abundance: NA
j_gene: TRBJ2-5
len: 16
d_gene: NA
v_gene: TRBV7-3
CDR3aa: CASSLNAQGSQETQYF
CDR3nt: TGTGCCAGCAGCTTAAATGCCCAGGGGAGCCAAGAGACCCAGTACTTC

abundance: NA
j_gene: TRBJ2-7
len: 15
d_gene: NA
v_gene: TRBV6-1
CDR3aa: CASSEDPGHSYEQYF
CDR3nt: TGTGCCAGCAGTGAAGACCCCGGTCACTCCTACGAGCAGTACTTC

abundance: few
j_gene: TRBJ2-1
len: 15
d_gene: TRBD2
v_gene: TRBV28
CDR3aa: CASSFLLAGNNEQFF
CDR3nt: TGTGCCAGCAGTTTTTTACTAGCGGGGAACAATGAGCAGTTCTTC

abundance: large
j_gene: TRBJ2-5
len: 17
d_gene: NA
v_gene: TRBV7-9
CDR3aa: CASSLGPTGLGWETQYF
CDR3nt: TGTGCCAGCAGTTTGGGGCCCACGGGGCTAGGTTGGGAGACCCAGTACTTC

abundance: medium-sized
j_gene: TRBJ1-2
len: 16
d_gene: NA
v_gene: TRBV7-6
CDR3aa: CASSLAPGRTSYGYTF
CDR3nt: TGTGCCAGCAGCTTAGCACCGGGACGGACCTCCTATGGCTACACCTTC

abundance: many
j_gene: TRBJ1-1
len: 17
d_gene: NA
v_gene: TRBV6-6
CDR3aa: CASSYPLVSGMNTEAFF
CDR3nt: TGTGCCAGCAGTTACCCACTCGTAAGTGGGATGAACACTGAAGCTTTCTTT

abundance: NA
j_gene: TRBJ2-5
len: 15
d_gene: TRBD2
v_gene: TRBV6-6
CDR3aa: CASSYASGGADTQYF
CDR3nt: TGTGCCAGCAGTTACGCTAGCGGGGGGGCAGATACGCAGTACTTC

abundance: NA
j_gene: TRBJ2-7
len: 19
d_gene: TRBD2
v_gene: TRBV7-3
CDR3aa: CASSAGLAGDIPNTGELYF
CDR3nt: TGTGCCAGCAGCGCGGGACTAGCGGGGGATATTCCTAACACCGGGGAGCTGTACTTC

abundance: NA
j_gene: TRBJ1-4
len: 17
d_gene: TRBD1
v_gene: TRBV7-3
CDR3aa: CASSPDKNRGYNEKLFF
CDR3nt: TGTGCCAGCAGCCCGGACAAGAACAGGGGGTATAATGAAAAACTGTTTTTT

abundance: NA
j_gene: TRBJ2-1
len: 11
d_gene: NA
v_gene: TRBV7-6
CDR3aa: CASSSDSPLHF
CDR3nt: TGTGCCAGCAGCTCAGATTCACCCCTCCACTTC

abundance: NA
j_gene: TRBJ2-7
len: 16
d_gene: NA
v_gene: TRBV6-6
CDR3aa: CASSYSTLTSSYEQYF
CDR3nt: TGTGCCAGCAGTTACTCGACCCTTACTAGCTCCTACGAGCAGTACTTC

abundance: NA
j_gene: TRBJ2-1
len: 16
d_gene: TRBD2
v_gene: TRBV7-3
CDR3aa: CASSRRGGGSRNEQFF
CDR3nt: TGTGCCAGCAGCCGACGGGGGGGGGGTTCTCGCAATGAGCAGTTCTTC

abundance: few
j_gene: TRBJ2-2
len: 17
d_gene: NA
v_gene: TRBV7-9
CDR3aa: CASSLVGGKPNTGELFF
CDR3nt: TGTGCCAGCAGCTTAGTGGGGGGAAAGCCGAACACCGGGGAGCTGTTTTTT

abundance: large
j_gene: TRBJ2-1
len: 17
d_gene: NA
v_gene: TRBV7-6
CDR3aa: CASSPRGWRGNNNEQFF
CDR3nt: TGTGCCAGCAGCCCGAGGGGGTGGCGGGGGAATAACAATGAGCAGTTCTTC

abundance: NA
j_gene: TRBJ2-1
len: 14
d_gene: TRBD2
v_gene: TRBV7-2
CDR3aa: CASRRTSGINEQFF
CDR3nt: TGTGCCAGCAGACGGACTAGCGGGATCAATGAGCAGTTCTTC

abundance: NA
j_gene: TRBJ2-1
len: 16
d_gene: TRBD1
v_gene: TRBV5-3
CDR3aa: CASSLSTDRTYNEQFF
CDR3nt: TGTGCCAGCAGTTTGTCCACGGACAGGACCTACAATGAGCAGTTCTTC

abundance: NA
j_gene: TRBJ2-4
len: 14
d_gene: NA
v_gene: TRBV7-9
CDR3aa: CASTMGGVYNEQYF
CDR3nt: TGTGCCAGCACTATGGGGGGCGTTTACAATGAGCAGTACTTC

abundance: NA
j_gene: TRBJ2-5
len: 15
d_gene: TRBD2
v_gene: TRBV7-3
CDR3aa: CASSFQLAGSETQYF
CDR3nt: TGTGCCAGCAGCTTCCAACTAGCGGGATCAGAGACCCAGTACTTC